This T cell receptor (beta chain) originates from a study of CD8 T cells in Susac syndrome. Findings of the study overall: An acknowledgment was made by the study that its TCR sequencing and HLA analysis involved relatively few individuals.

To note about this clonotype: Its antigen remains unidentified.

CD8+ and CD4+ blood T cells underwent TCR beta sequencing. In contrast to the negatively isolated CD8+ and CD4+ T cells, TEMRA cells were FACS-enriched. Random hexamers were used to reverse transcribe the RNA input (about 0.5 to 1 ug). The immunoSEQ assay covered 54 Vbeta and 13 Jbeta segments for CDR3. TCRdb fed the immunoSEQ multiplex PCR reads into MiXCR, producing one record per CDR3 protein. The sample carries 170,000 or so distinct CDR3 sequences, 85% to 95% recorded once. V was shortened by 4 bases and J by 8 bases, with 22 bases between the two germline ends. This CDR3 spans 16 amino acids. Germline V gene lookup returns CDR1 SGHRS and CDR2 YFSETQ.

This clonotype originated in a human donor with multiple sclerosis. This chain connects TRBV5-1 to TRBJ2-1; maybe TRBD1 (6 bases). Source material: CD4+ T cells from PBMCs. The CDR3 loop reads CASSATGMTAYDEQFF. The CDR3 bases are TGCGCCAGCAGCGCAACAGGGATGACTGCATACGATGAGCAGTTCTTC.